The 9 T cell receptor beta chains listed next were all sequenced from one sample in a study of Ad26.COV2.S vaccination and SARS-CoV-2 variants. Stated treatment: about 20 received Ad26.COV2.S at low or high dose, single or two shots; about 5 received placebo; per-sample allocation not given. Samples were taken on day 63 after the first vaccine or placebo injection. The data were produced by immunoSEQ multiplex PCR, yet TCRdb's version contains in-frame clones alone and is incomplete. The sample comprises 350,000 to 450,000 clones, roughly 90% of which are singletons, and 1.9% rests with the top ten. Sequencing was performed on peripheral blood, taken in a trial of Ad26.COV2.S vaccine versus placebo. The origin of the receptors is a person aged 18-60 years who received the Ad26.COV2.S COVID-19 vaccine or a placebo.

The chain links TRBV3-1 (or the pseudogene TRBV3-2) to TRBJ2-5; tentative D call: TRBD2 (5 bases). This CDR3 is built from 12 residues. Germline CDR1 and CDR2: LGHDT and YNNKEL (reference sequence). The ends were cut back, 0 bases at V and 7 bases at J, with 6 bases in the middle. This CDR3 is CASSQDRGTQYF. As DNA, the CDR3 is TGTGCCAGCAGCCAAGATCGGGGGACCCAGTACTTC.

Turning to this clone: The junction shows a germline mismatch at one end, possibly a read error. The chain carries TRBV29-1 and TRBJ1-1; D is undetermined. The CDR3 runs 8 residues. Germline V gene data show CDR1 as SQVTM and CDR2 as ANQGSEA. DNA for the CDR3: TGTGAGTACACTGAAGCTTTCTTT. As protein: CEYTEAFF.

The chain joins TRBV14 to TRBJ2-1, with 8 bases identical to TRBD2. The CDR3 length is 14 residues. Trimming cost V 8 bases and J 7 bases; bases outside gene matches: 10. Germline loops: CDR1 SGHDN, CDR2 FVKESK. CDR3 sequence: CASGISGSRNEQFF. CDR3 nucleotide sequence: TGTGCCAGCGGTATCAGCGGGAGTCGGAATGAGCAGTTCTTC. Combining the CDR3 with reference TRBV14 and TRBJ2-1 gives the whole variable domain EAGVTQFPSHSVIEKGQTVTLRCDPISGHDNLYWYRRVMGKEIKFLLHFVKESKQDESGMPNNRFLAERTGGTYSTLKVQPAELEDSGVYFCASGISGSRNEQFFGPGTRLTVL.

The chain's CDR3 is CASSLSGAHQPQHF. The CDR3 DNA follows: TGTGCCAGCAGTTTATCGGGGGCACATCAGCCCCAGCATTTT. The chain employs TRBV28 and TRBJ1-5; D is possibly TRBD1 (6 bases). The CDR3 contains 14 residues. The V and J ends lost 1 base and 5 bases respectively, with 9 bases between them. Germline CDR1 and CDR2: MDHEN and SYDVKM.

Here the CDR3 reads CASPGGRLAGYEQYF. DNA for the CDR3: TGTGCCAGCCCGGGGGGGCGGCTAGCGGGCTACGAGCAGTACTTC. This chain uses TRBV4-2 with TRBJ2-7, with 8 positions matching TRBD2. Trimming cost V 8 bases and J 3 bases; bases outside gene matches: 12. This CDR3 is 15 amino acids long. The V gene's germline CDR1 is LGHNA and CDR2 YNFKEQ.

The CDR3, as DNA: TGTGCCAGCAGCGCACAGGGCACCACCTACGAGCAGTACTTC. Its translation: CASSAQGTTYEQYF. This chain connects TRBV11-1 to TRBJ2-7; D is perhaps TRBD1 (6 bases). The V gene's germline CDR1 is SGHAT and CDR2 FQDESV (reference sequence). The CDR3 spans 14 residues. Trimming took 5 bases from V and 2 from J, leaving 13 bases between them.

This chain connects TRBV19 to TRBJ1-5; D may be TRBD1 (5 bases). The CDR3 is 13 residues long. Germline CDR1 reads LNHDA; CDR2 reads SQIVND (reference sequence). Trimming left V 2 bases short and J 6 bases short, with 8 bases between. In DNA form, the CDR3 reads TGTGCCAGTAGTATAATGAGGGGTCAGCCCCAGCATTTT. Protein sequence: CASSIMRGQPQHF. The entire variable domain, with the rest obtained from reference TRBV19 and TRBJ1-5, is as follows: DGGITQSPKYLFRKEGQNVTLSCEQNLNHDAMYWYRQDPGQGLRLIYYSQIVNDFQKGDIAEGYSVSREKKESFPLTVTSAQKNPTAFYLCASSIMRGQPQHFGDGTRLSIL.

V usage is TRBV11-3 and J usage is TRBJ2-1, with D possibly matching TRBD2 (5 bases). V dropped 10 bases and J dropped 3 bases, with 13 bases sitting between them. This CDR3 spans 13 amino acids. CDR1 and CDR2 from the germline V gene are SGHNT and YENEEA. The DNA for the CDR3 is TGTGCCACCTCTCGGGGAGACTACAATGAGCAGTTCTTC. Translated: CATSRGDYNEQFF.

The chain's CDR3 is CASRLGLAGAKNIQYF. CDR3 bases: TGCGCCAGCAGGCTTGGACTAGCGGGAGCCAAAAACATTCAGTACTTC. This chain links TRBV5-1 with TRBJ2-4, with 11 bases identical to TRBD2. This CDR3 is built from 16 residues. Losses at the gene ends were 5 bases for V and 0 bases for J; bases not matched to a gene: 4. The germline V gene has CDR1 SGHRS and CDR2 YFSETQ.